The clone carrying this T cell receptor (beta chain) has only one observation. The CDR3 length is 13 residues. Trimming shortened V by 4 bases and J by 1 base, and 8 bases separated the two germline ends. Germline loops: CDR1 SGHNT, CDR2 YYREEE (reference sequence). During active infection, Seattle patients enrolled and were then monitored through disease. The record originates from a study of blood T cell repertoires in COVID-19. Overall study: Spain, Italy and the United States supplied samples that represented acute and convalescent COVID-19. The analysed material was cDNA or gDNA that came from T cells, B-cell-depleted T cells, or PBMCs.

In the original workflow: The authors estimated nucleated cell counts from reference gene primer amplification. Only in-frame clones appear in the TCRdb table, and some are missing; sequencing was by immunoSEQ multiplex PCR. V, J and clone size were drawn from that table, and D and trimming were deduced from the DNA. This repertoire shows around 300,000 clones, around 87% found once; its top ten account for 0.8% to 1.3%. This receptor was obtained from a woman in her 40s with COVID-19, enrolled during active disease. What was sequenced was peripheral blood. The chain uses TRBV5-4 and TRBJ1-1; D uncertain. CDR3 sequence reads: CASSPRGNTEAFF. CDR3 coding DNA: TGTGCCAGCAGCCCTCGAGGGAACACTGAAGCTTTCTTT.